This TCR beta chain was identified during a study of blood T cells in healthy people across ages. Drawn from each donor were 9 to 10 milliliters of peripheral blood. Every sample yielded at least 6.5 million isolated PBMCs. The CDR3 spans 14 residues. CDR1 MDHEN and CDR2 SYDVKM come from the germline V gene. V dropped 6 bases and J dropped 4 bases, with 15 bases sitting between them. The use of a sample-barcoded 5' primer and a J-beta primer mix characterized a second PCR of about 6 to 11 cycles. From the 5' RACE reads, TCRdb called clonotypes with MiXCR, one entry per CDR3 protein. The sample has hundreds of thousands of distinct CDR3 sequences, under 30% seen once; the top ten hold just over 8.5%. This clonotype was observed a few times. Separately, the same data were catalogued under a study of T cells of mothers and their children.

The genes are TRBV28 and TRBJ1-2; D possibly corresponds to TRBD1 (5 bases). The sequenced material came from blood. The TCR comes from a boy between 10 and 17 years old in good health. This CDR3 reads CASRKGPGTYGYTF. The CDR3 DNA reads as TGTGCCAGCAGAAAGGGGCCTGGGACCTATGGCTACACCTTC.